This T cell receptor beta chain derives from a study of blood T cells in healthy people across ages. Findings of the study overall: Across the age range, TCR beta diversity per million T cells fell in a roughly linear way.

With a J-beta primer mix and a sample-barcoded 5' primer, a second PCR ran about 7 to 12 cycles. TCRdb re-derived calls from the 5' RACE reads in MiXCR, one entry per CDR3 protein. The data contain about 640,000 distinct CDR3 sequences, roughly 31% of them seen just once; the ten biggest clones take up around 16%. With regard to this clonotype: Its antigen is not identified.

Germline assignment: CDR1 KGHDR and CDR2 SFDVKD. This CDR3 has 15 residues. Trimming stripped 6 bases from V and 6 bases from J, with 19 bases between. Sequencing was carried out using blood. The TCR sequence derives from a woman of 80 years or more in good health. The genes are TRBV24-1 and TRBJ2-5, with a possible D match to TRBD1 (5 bases). In nucleotides, the CDR3 is TGTGCCACCAGTTACTACGACGGGCAGGGCAAGACCCAGTACTTC. Protein: CATSYYDGQGKTQYF.